These 27 T cell receptor beta chains were all obtained from the same sample, sequenced in a study of CD8 T cells in ankylosing spondylitis. TCRdb redid the calling of the 5' RACE reads with MiXCR, one entry per CDR3 protein. The repertoire holds approximately 220,000 distinct CDR3 sequences, over 9.5% seen once, with less than 25% in the top ten. The specimen sequenced was blood, either unsorted or a sorted T cell fraction (not recorded which). The receptors originated from a male donor with ankylosing spondylitis or in good health (not recorded which).

At least ten counts were recorded for this clonotype. This sequence joins TRBV12-3 or TRBV12-4 and TRBJ1-3, with 8 bases lining up with TRBD1. V lost 3 bases and J lost 7; bases outside the gene matches: 5. The CDR3 contains 14 residues. This CDR3 reads CASSLTGVENTIYF. The CDR3 nucleotides read TGTGCCAGCAGTTTGACAGGGGTGGAGAACACCATATATTTT.

At least ten counts were recorded for this clonotype. This chain uses TRBV5-1 with TRBJ2-6; tentatively, D is TRBD1 (5 bases). Germline values: CDR1 SGHRS, CDR2 YFSETQ. The CDR3 is 16 residues long. V was cut by 2 bases and J by 2 bases, with 11 bases left in between. The CDR3 sequence is CASSLDPGTGANVLTF. The DNA of the CDR3 is TGCGCCAGCAGCTTAGACCCAGGGACTGGGGCCAACGTCCTGACTTTC.

CDR3 region: CASTLQLGTGASWPQHF. CDR3 DNA sequence: TGTGCCAGCACCCTCCAGCTGGGGACAGGGGCTTCGTGGCCCCAGCATTTT. The gene calls are TRBV12-3 or TRBV12-4 and TRBJ1-5; 10 nucleotides match TRBD1. This CDR3 is 17 amino acids long. The ends lost 7 bases at V and 9 bases at J; junction bases unmatched: 18.

Only a few counts were recorded for this clonotype. The chain recombines TRBV27 with TRBJ2-5; D may be TRBD2 (6 bases). V was pared by 6 bases and J by 0 bases, with 11 bases between. This CDR3 contains 14 residues. Germline V gene data show CDR1 as MNHEY and CDR2 as SMNVEV (reference sequence). The CDR3 coding sequence is TGTGCCAGCAGCTCGGCGGGGTACCAAGAGACCCAGTACTTC. Amino acid sequence: CASSSAGYQETQYF.

This chain connects TRBV5-1 to TRBJ1-2; maybe TRBD1 (5 bases). The V end lost 0 bases, the J end lost 4 bases, and 19 bases lay between the germline ends. From germline, CDR1 is SGHRS and CDR2 YFSETQ. The CDR3 length is 17 residues. CDR3 sequence reads: CASSLGGGEQSIYGYTF. CDR3 nucleotide sequence: TGCGCCAGCAGCTTGGGGGGGGGAGAGCAGAGTATCTATGGCTACACCTTC.

This clonotype was observed many times. CDR3 nucleotide sequence: TGCGCCAGCAGCTTTTTTACAGGGGGGGACACTGAAGCTTTCTTT. It encodes CASSFFTGGDTEAFF. The V call is TRBV5-1, the J call TRBJ1-1; 8 bases align to TRBD1. Germline CDR1 SGHRS, CDR2 YFSETQ. The CDR3 sequence is 15 residues long. V shed 2 bases, J shed 3 bases, and the junction held 6 bases outside the gene matches.

This chain links TRBV20-1 with TRBJ2-1; 9 nucleotides line up with TRBD2. The V segment lost 2 bases and the J segment 7 bases; nucleotides outside the gene matches: 9. Looked up from germline, CDR1 is DFQATT and CDR2 is SNEGSKA (reference sequence). This CDR3 is built from 15 residues. CDR3 in amino acids: CSARRGGATMNEQFF. CDR3 bases: TGCAGTGCTAGACGCGGGGGGGCCACGATGAATGAGCAGTTCTTC.

This clonotype was detected many times. The genes are TRBV7-9 and TRBJ1-6; 11 bases are a match to TRBD1. Germline CDR1 SEHNR, CDR2 FQNEAQ (reference sequence). The CDR3 contains 15 residues. With V trimmed by 5 bases and J by 7 bases, 4 bases remained unmatched. This CDR3 is CASSQRTGGNSPLHF. Written as DNA, the CDR3 is TGTGCCAGCAGCCAACGGACAGGGGGCAATTCACCCCTCCACTTT.

This clonotype has a count of ten or more. V and J are TRBV5-1 and TRBJ2-2; TRBD2 matches at 10 bases. The V gene end was trimmed by 7 bases and the J gene end by 2 bases; junction bases not matched to a gene: 8. Germline CDR1 is SGHRS and CDR2 is YFSETQ. The CDR3 runs to 16 residues. The CDR3 sequence: CASSGPSGGNTGELFF. The CDR3 nucleotides are TGCGCCAGCTCTGGCCCTAGCGGGGGAAACACCGGGGAGCTGTTTTTT.

This clonotype was seen only a few times. This chain links TRBV28 with TRBJ2-5; 7 nucleotides agree with TRBD1. Trimming took 6 bases from V and 5 from J; bases not matched to a gene: 6. From germline, CDR1 is MDHEN and CDR2 SYDVKM. The CDR3 covers 13 residues. This chain's CDR3 is CASRPTGVETQYF. The CDR3 bases are TGTGCCAGCAGGCCCACAGGGGTGGAGACCCAGTACTTC.

CDR3 nucleotides: TGTGCCAGCAGCTTCTCCACAGCCGGGGCCAACGTCCTGACTTTC. Translation: CASSFSTAGANVLTF. The V call is TRBV11-2, the J call TRBJ2-6, with D uncertain. This CDR3 region has 15 residues. CDR1 is SGHAT and CDR2 is FQNNGV in the germline V gene. V was trimmed by 3 bases and J by 4 bases, leaving 10 bases between them.

This clonotype has a handful of counts. The CDR3 reads CASSPSTGLSGANVLTF. In DNA form, the CDR3 reads TGTGCCAGCAGTCCGTCGACAGGGCTCTCTGGGGCCAACGTCCTGACTTTC. This chain links TRBV28 with TRBJ2-6; 7 bases map to TRBD1. V lost 5 bases, J lost 0 bases, and 7 bases stayed unmatched. This CDR3 has 17 residues. CDR1 MDHEN and CDR2 SYDVKM come from the germline V gene.

The chain carries TRBV28 and TRBJ1-2, with 9 bases fitting TRBD1. This CDR3 contains 16 residues. Looked up from germline, CDR1 is MDHEN and CDR2 is SYDVKM. The junction had 13 bases not matched to a gene; V was cut back by 3 bases and J by 8 bases. The DNA of the CDR3 is TGTGCCAGCAGTTTCCTCCGACCCACAGGGGGCGGGGGCTACACCTTC. Residues: CASSFLRPTGGGGYTF.

This clonotype has ten or more counts. This rearrangement joins TRBV6-2 or TRBV6-3 to TRBJ2-4, with a possible D match to TRBD2 (6 bases). CDR1 is MNHEY, CDR2 SVGEGT, per germline. The length of the CDR3 is 17 residues. Trimming took 5 bases from V and 4 from J, leaving 21 bases between them. The CDR3 coding sequence is TGTGCCAGCAGTCCAACGGGGGAAGGGAGCCTTAAAAACATTCAGTACTTC. This gives the protein CASSPTGEGSLKNIQYF.

At least ten counts were recorded for this clonotype. The genes are TRBV7-2 and TRBJ1-1; D ambiguous. The CDR3 loop spans 13 amino acids. Looked up from germline, CDR1 is SGHTA and CDR2 is FQGNSA. Trimming removed 1 base at V and 0 bases at J, with 3 bases between. The DNA for the CDR3 is TGTGCCAGCAGCTTAGTCATGAACACTGAAGCTTTCTTT. Amino acid sequence: CASSLVMNTEAFF.

The rearrangement uses TRBV20-1 and TRBJ1-1, with 8 bases aligning to TRBD1. Trimming removed 6 bases from V and 3 bases from J; junction bases left unmatched: 9. CDR3 length equals 14 residues. Germline values: CDR1 DFQATT, CDR2 SNEGSKA (reference sequence). The CDR3 DNA reads as TGCAGTGCCGGATCCGGGACAGGACACACTGAAGCTTTCTTT. Its protein product is CSAGSGTGHTEAFF.

The CDR3 is CASSSLWTGSDEQFF. The CDR3 DNA reads TGTGCCAGCAGCTCCCTCTGGACAGGGTCGGATGAGCAGTTCTTC. The chain is built from TRBV9 and TRBJ2-1; TRBD1 matches 8 bases. The CDR3 length is 15 residues. Looked up from germline, CDR1 is SGDLS and CDR2 is YYNGEE. V lost 4 bases to trimming and J lost 8 bases; unmatched junction nucleotides: 11. The entire variable domain, with the rest obtained from reference TRBV9 and TRBJ2-1, is as follows: DSGVTQTPKHLITATGQRVTLRCSPRSGDLSVYWYQQSLDQGLQFLIQYYNGEERAKGNILERFSAQQFPDLHSELNLSSLELGDSALYFCASSSLWTGSDEQFFGPGTRLTVL.

This clonotype appeared a few times. The chain carries TRBV2 and TRBJ2-1; a possible D gene is TRBD2 (6 bases). The CDR3 runs 14 residues. V was trimmed by 10 bases and J by 0 bases, leaving 13 bases between them. Looked up from germline, CDR1 is SNHLY and CDR2 is FYNNEI. This CDR3 reads CATFSGSSYNEQFF. Written as DNA, the CDR3 is TGTGCCACTTTTAGCGGTAGCTCCTACAATGAGCAGTTCTTC. The complete variable domain, with remaining parts taken from reference TRBV2 and TRBJ2-1, reads EPEVTQTPSHQVTQMGQEVILRCVPISNHLYFYWYRQILGQKVEFLVSFYNNEISEKSEIFDDQFSVERPDGSNFTLKIRSTKLEDSAMYFCATFSGSSYNEQFFGPGTRLTVL.

This clonotype was counted ten times or more. CDR3 in amino acids: CSANPITGELFF. For the CDR3, the DNA is TGCAGTGCGAACCCCATTACCGGGGAGCTGTTTTTT. The gene calls are TRBV20-1 and TRBJ2-2; no definite D call. V was clipped by 6 bases and J by 5 bases, with 10 bases between them. CDR3 length equals 12 residues. From germline, CDR1 is DFQATT and CDR2 SNEGSKA (reference sequence).

This clonotype was counted many times. The chain uses TRBV9 and TRBJ1-5; D remains ambiguous. V dropped 3 bases and J dropped 6 bases, with 16 bases sitting between them. This CDR3 contains 15 residues. Germline assignment: CDR1 SGDLS and CDR2 YYNGEE. The CDR3 DNA sequence: TGTGCCAGCAGCGCGGACTCCTATCCCATTCAGCCCCAGCATTTT. This translates into CASSADSYPIQPQHF. Full variable domain (outside the CDR3, taken from reference TRBV9 and TRBJ1-5): DSGVTQTPKHLITATGQRVTLRCSPRSGDLSVYWYQQSLDQGLQFLIQYYNGEERAKGNILERFSAQQFPDLHSELNLSSLELGDSALYFCASSADSYPIQPQHFGDGTRLSIL.

This clonotype was seen many times. V is TRBV7-9 and J is TRBJ2-7; D is possibly TRBD1 or TRBD2 (5 bases each). Trimming took off 4 bases at V and 0 bases at J, with 19 bases between the two ends. There are 17 residues in the CDR3. Per the germline V gene, CDR1 is SEHNR and CDR2 is FQNEAQ (reference sequence). This chain's CDR3 is CASSSAALVGVSYEQYF. CDR3 DNA sequence: TGTGCCAGCAGCTCCGCCGCACTAGTGGGGGTCTCCTACGAGCAGTACTTC. Together with reference TRBV7-9 and TRBJ2-7, the CDR3 gives the full variable domain: DTGVSQNPRHKITKRGQNVTFRCDPISEHNRLYWYRQTLGQGPEFLTYFQNEAQLEKSRLLSDRFSAERPKGSFSTLEIQRTEQGDSAMYLCASSSAALVGVSYEQYFGPGTRLTVT.

The V and J genes are TRBV12-5 and TRBJ2-3; no definite D call. The CDR3 consists of 12 residues. In germline, CDR1 is LGHNT, CDR2 FRNRAP. The ends were cut back, 3 bases at V and 1 base at J, with 2 bases in the middle. This chain's CDR3 is CASGFGTDTQYF. The CDR3 coding sequence is TGTGCTAGTGGTTTCGGCACAGATACGCAGTATTTT.

A few counts support this clonotype. The gene calls are TRBV24-1 and TRBJ2-2; the match to TRBD1 covers 10 bases. The CDR3 contains 14 residues. The V segment lost 9 bases and the J segment 5 bases; nucleotides outside the gene matches: 5. Germline V gives CDR1 KGHDR, CDR2 SFDVKD. In DNA, the CDR3 is TGTGCCACCGGGGGGACAGGGGAGACCGGGGAGCTGTTTTTT. The encoded protein is CATGGTGETGELFF.

This clonotype was seen ten or more times. The rearrangement joins TRBV29-1 to TRBJ1-4; 7 nucleotides match TRBD1. V was pared by 3 bases and J by 8 bases, with 6 bases of the junction left unmatched. Germline V CDR1 and CDR2: SQVTM, ANQGSEA. The CDR3 loop spans 13 amino acids. CDR3 nucleotides: TGCAGCGTTGAGCGACAGGGTGGGGAAAAACTGTTTTTT. This gives the protein CSVERQGGEKLFF.

The rearrangement joins TRBV2 to TRBJ2-7; TRBD1 aligns across 10 bases. The CDR3 is made up of 15 amino acids. Germline CDR1 and CDR2: SNHLY and FYNNEI. Trimming took 6 bases from V and 9 from J; bases not matched to a gene: 14. The CDR3 DNA reads as TGTGCCAGCAGGCGAACCGACAGGGGGCGCTCCCGGCAGTACTTC. Translation gives CASRRTDRGRSRQYF.

This clonotype was counted ten times or more. The chain is built from TRBV6-1 and TRBJ2-7, with 9 bases fitting TRBD1. Germline assignment: CDR1 MNHNS and CDR2 SASEGT. Trimming took 8 bases from V and 4 from J; bases not matched to a gene: 6. The CDR3 is 13 amino acids. CDR3 residues: CASRGTGLYEQYF. CDR3 sequence (DNA): TGTGCCAGCCGCGGGACAGGGTTGTACGAGCAGTACTTC.

CDR3 residues: CASSLVDRATDTQYF. The DNA for the CDR3 is TGTGCCAGCAGCTTAGTGGACAGGGCCACAGATACGCAGTATTTT. V gene TRBV7-2 combines with J gene TRBJ2-3; TRBD1 aligns across 8 bases. The V gene's germline CDR1 is SGHTA and CDR2 FQGNSA. V shed 1 base and J 2 bases; nucleotides not matched to a gene: 2. This CDR3 is built from 15 residues.